The source of this T cell receptor beta chain is a study of blood T cells in healthy people across ages (dated by TCRdb to between 2015 and 2016). Regarding the complete study: In model experiments, template switching captured roughly one uniquely barcoded TCR beta cDNA molecule for every two T cells. To track age-related changes in TCR beta repertoire diversity, the study relied on deep sequencing normalized with unique cDNA molecular identifiers. The donors were split into four age groups: young (average approximately 16 years), middle-aged (about 40), aged (about 62) and long-lived (roughly 80). Donors of different ages were randomly distributed across sequencing lanes to avoid experimental bias. Two additional independent replicas of 1 million unique cDNA reads from the same blood draw were analyzed for two donors (one aged 18 to 30 and one aged 80 or older).

The library relied on 5' RACE. TCRdb shows the sequencer as Illumina HiSeq 2500. A second PCR of roughly 6 to 11 cycles was run with a J-beta primer mix and a sample-barcoded 5' primer. A unique molecular identifier was introduced onto each TCR beta cDNA molecule by a template-switch 5' adaptor carrying 12 random nucleotides. At least 3 million CDR3-containing paired-end reads were obtained from each sample. First-strand cDNA was synthesized from all RNA with the Mint cDNA synthesis kit, primed by a TRBC-specific oligonucleotide. All cDNA was treated with uracil-DNA glycosylase and then went through a first 18-cycle PCR with the universal primers M1SS and BC2_uni_R. Regarding the original processing steps: For normalization, 1 million high-quality reads were randomly selected from each sample, with every read carrying a distinct molecular identifier. Reads sharing molecular identifiers were discarded rather than binned into consensus sequences. CDR3 identification, clonotype clustering and error correction used MiTCR with a Q25 quality threshold and the strictest error-elimination algorithm. A nonparametric unseen species model with Euler transformation was used to estimate lower-bound total TCR beta diversity. TCRdb reprocessed the public reads (quality trimming at Q25 with fastp, clone calling with MiXCR) and kept in-frame beta chains. Rows matching on CDR3 protein sequence are summarized as one entry with the most common DNA and genes. Clone size and V and J calls follow TCRdb, not the original study. This sample holds hundreds of thousands of distinct CDR3 sequences; about 59% were observed only once. The top ten hold about 27% of the sample.

The donors were 40 or so Caucasian individuals from Russia, aged roughly 6 to 100 years, who were systemically healthy. Each donor gave about 9.7 milliliters of peripheral blood, drawn into EDTA-treated Vacutainer tubes. Ficoll-Paque density-gradient centrifugation was used to isolate PBMCs, with at least 6.5 million per sample. Trizol reagent was used to extract total RNA from the PBMCs, yielding at least 5 micrograms per sample. Naive CD45RAhigh/CD27high T cell percentages were measured by flow cytometry on a PBMC aliquot from every donor. Results and caveats for the whole study, not just this receptor: Because donor CMV infection status was unknown, age-related changes in expanded clonotypes were potentially confounded. Observed TCR beta diversity per million T cells fell roughly linearly with age, and a significant reduction was already apparent by age about 36. A strong correlation was found between observed TCR beta diversity and the percentage of naive T cells measured by flow cytometry. Bulk unsorted PBMC profiling prevented conclusive comparison of naive and antigen-experienced compartments. Compared with the aged group, the long-lived group had more naive CD4+ T cells, fewer expanded clones and increased TCR diversity, suggesting age selection. Total diversity estimates from one million sequenced T cells were considered lower bounds and underestimates.

As concerns this clonotype: Its specific antigen is unknown. No base quality values were provided; no much bigger clone lies one nucleotide off.

Deletion took 1 base off V and 3 bases off J, with a span of 16 bases between the germline ends. Its CDR3 holds 16 amino acids, cysteine through phenylalanine. Only the CDR3 DNA is retained, 48 bases long and in frame from the first base. Taken from the germline V gene, the CDR1 and CDR2 loops are LGHNA and YSLEER. Sample: blood. The chain uses TRBV4-3 and TRBJ2-7; the D call is tentative, TRBD1 or TRBD2, as each matches 5 bases. The sequence was obtained from a man under 40 in good health. The nucleotide sequence is given as TGCGCCAGCAGCCAAGTTTTAGGGGAGAATCTCTACGAGCAGTACTTC. Translated, it gives CASSQVLGENLYEQYF.